The T cell receptor (beta chain) described here comes from a study of T cells in Graves' hyperthyroidism and ophthalmopathy. Study observations and caveats: Progression to ophthalmopathy was predicted a median of roughly seven months early. Most thyroid clonotypes with frequency above 0.001 were detected in blood. Ophthalmopathy stood apart from stable hyperthyroidism in a 13 V-J model.

Each person with ophthalmopathy scored at least 3 on the Clinical Activity Score, reached NOSPECS grade 4 or higher, and had been ill under 3 months. As to this clonotype: No antigen is known for it.

The investigators amplified TCR beta CDR3 regions from RNA transcripts. First-round RT-PCR of the TCR CDR3 relied on the HTBI primer set. Each CDR3 protein gets one entry after TCRdb re-called the multiplex PCR reads with MiXCR. The table shows fewer than 400,000 distinct CDR3 sequences, with about 14% occurring only once. CDR3 length equals 20 residues. CDR1 and CDR2 from the germline V gene are MGHRA and YSYEKL. V lost 0 bases and J lost 0; bases outside the gene matches: 8. This sequence originates from a man over 45 with Graves' ophthalmopathy. The V gene is TRBV4-1, the J gene TRBJ2-3; 14 bases align to TRBD2. Input material: blood. Here the CDR3 reads CASSQDKGLAGGSSTDTQYF. Written as DNA, the CDR3 is TGCGCCAGCAGCCAAGATAAAGGACTAGCGGGAGGTTCGAGCACAGATACGCAGTATTTT.